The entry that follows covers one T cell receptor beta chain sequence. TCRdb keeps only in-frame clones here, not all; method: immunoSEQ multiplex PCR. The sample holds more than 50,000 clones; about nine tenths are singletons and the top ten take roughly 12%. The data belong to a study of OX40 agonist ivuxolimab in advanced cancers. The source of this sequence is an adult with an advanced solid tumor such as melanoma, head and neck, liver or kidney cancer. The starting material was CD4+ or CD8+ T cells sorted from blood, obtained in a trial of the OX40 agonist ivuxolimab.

CDR3 nucleotides: TGTGCCAGCAGCCAATTGGTGAACACTGAAGCTTTCTTT. Translated, it gives CASSQLVNTEAFF. The chain combines TRBV14 with TRBJ1-1; unclear D gene. Germline V gene sequence: CDR1 SGHDN, CDR2 FVKESK. This CDR3 spans 13 amino acids. V lost 2 bases, J lost 0 bases, and 4 bases lay in between.